The 5 T cell receptor beta chains presented below share a single source sample, sequenced in a study of shared clonotypes between healthy human individuals. TCRdb keeps only in-frame clones here, not all; method: immunoSEQ multiplex PCR. The sample lists about 2.2 million clones; around 93% were seen once. The naive CD8 population came from CD45RO-negative cells selected for CCR7, without terminally differentiated effector memory CD45RA+ cells. Sequenced sample: naive CD8+ T cells from PBMCs. The source of these receptors is a young man in good health. Some clones in this sample may be carry-over from other donors' samples.

This clone was found once. V gene TRBV6-1 combines with J gene TRBJ1-2; D perhaps matches TRBD1 (6 bases). The CDR3 sequence is 17 residues long. V was cut by 0 bases and J by 2 bases, with 16 bases left in between. Germline V gene sequence: CDR1 MNHNS, CDR2 SASEGT. In DNA, the CDR3 is TGTGCCAGCAGTGAAGCCAGGGGACGGGGGCCCAACTATGGCTACACCTTC. It is translated as CASSEARGRGPNYGYTF.

The genes are TRBV29-1 and TRBJ2-1; unclear D gene. CDR1 is SQVTM and CDR2 is ANQGSEA in the germline V gene. This CDR3 comprises 14 residues. V lost 8 bases and J 8 bases, leaving 22 bases between the germline ends. CDR3 DNA: TGCAGCACCCACGCTGGGGTCAGGACGTATGAGCAGTTCTTC. Protein sequence: CSTHAGVRTYEQFF.

The chain joins TRBV13 to TRBJ1-4; tentative D call: TRBD1 (5 bases). Trimming took 2 bases from V and 5 from J, leaving 9 bases between them. CDR3 size: 14 residues. Germline-derived CDR1 and CDR2 are PRHDT and FYEKMQ (reference sequence). The CDR3 DNA sequence: TGTGCCAGCAGCTTACGGGGGAGGAATGAAAAACTGTTTTTT. Translating gives CASSLRGRNEKLFF.

The chain recombines TRBV18 with TRBJ1-1; 8 bases line up with TRBD1. The CDR3 has 21 residues. Germline CDR1 reads KGHSH; CDR2 reads LQKENI. The ends lost 2 bases at V and 0 bases at J; junction bases unmatched: 20. DNA of the CDR3: TGTGCCAGCTCACCAAAGAGACAGGGGTTGATACAGGGAATCATGAACACTGAAGCTTTCTTT. Translation gives CASSPKRQGLIQGIMNTEAFF.

The J gene is TRBJ1-2, the V gene TRBV11-2; D unclear. V was clipped by 7 bases and J by 0 bases, with 9 bases between them. Germline V gene data show CDR1 as SGHAT and CDR2 as FQNNGV. The CDR3 sequence is 13 residues long. Here the CDR3 DNA reads TGTGCCAGCAACTTGAGTCCTAACTATGGCTACACCTTC. Translated, it gives CASNLSPNYGYTF.